This is a list of T cell receptor beta chains from one sample in a study of OX40 agonist ivuxolimab in advanced cancers. Measured with immunoSEQ multiplex PCR; TCRdb has only the in-frame clones, and not every one. The sample has tens of thousands of clones; 80% to 90% are singletons. The material sequenced was CD4+ or CD8+ T cells sorted from blood, taken in a trial of the OX40 agonist ivuxolimab. The source of these receptors is an adult with an advanced solid tumor such as melanoma, head and neck, liver or kidney cancer. The CDR3 runs from the conserved cysteine through the conserved F or W. Each record gives: CDR3 DNA, CDR3 protein, V gene, J gene, D gene, clone size. D genes are given only for firm matches. The size field is filled for only some rows; it gives once, few, many or a size class.

TGTGCCAGCAGTTACGGGACTAGCGGCTACGAGCAGTACTTC	CASSYGTSGYEQYF	TRBV6-5	TRBJ2-7	TRBD2	-
TGTGCCTGGAGTACCGGACTAGCGGGCACAGATACGCAGTATTTT	CAWSTGLAGTDTQYF	TRBV30	TRBJ2-3	TRBD2	once
TGTGCCAGCAGCTTGTCTCCGTCCTCCTACAATGAGCAGTTCTTC	CASSLSPSSYNEQFF	TRBV5-6	TRBJ2-1	-	-
TGTGCCAGTAGTATAACGGGAGACTCCTACGAGCAGTACTTC	CASSITGDSYEQYF	TRBV19	TRBJ2-7	-	-
TGTGCCAGCAGTTTTCCGAGACAGGGATTGCGGCGGACTGAAGCTTTCTTT	CASSFPRQGLRRTEAFF	TRBV28	TRBJ1-1	TRBD1	-
TGTGCCAGCAGCTGGGGACTAGCGGGAGACAATGAGCAGTTCTTC	CASSWGLAGDNEQFF	TRBV7-8	TRBJ2-1	TRBD2	-
TGTGCCAGCAGCTTAGTGGGCCTCTCCTACGAGCAGTACTTC	CASSLVGLSYEQYF	TRBV7-9	TRBJ2-7	-	-
TGTGCCAGCTCACCGGGCGGGGGTTCCTACAATGAGCAGTTCTTC	CASSPGGGSYNEQFF	TRBV18	TRBJ2-1	TRBD2	-
TGTGCCAGCAGCCCGGACAGATTTTATAGCAATCAGCCCCAGCATTTT	CASSPDRFYSNQPQHF	TRBV11-3	TRBJ1-5	-	-
TGTGCCAGCAGTTCTTCCTCCAGCCTTAATGAAAAACTGTTTTTT	CASSSSSSLNEKLFF	TRBV28	TRBJ1-4	-	-
TGTGCCAGCAGGGGGACTAGCTGGTCCGGGGAGCTGTTTTTT	CASRGTSWSGELFF	TRBV2	TRBJ2-2	TRBD2	once
TGTGCCAGCAGCTCCTCTCCGGGACAGGGCGACTACACCATATATTTT	CASSSSPGQGDYTIYF	TRBV7-9	TRBJ1-3	TRBD1	-
TGTGCCAGCAGCCTCCTGACTAGCGGTTACAATGAGCAGTTCTTC	CASSLLTSGYNEQFF	TRBV11-2	TRBJ2-1	TRBD2	-
TGTGCCAGCAGTAGAGCTAGCGGGACCACCTACGAGCAGTACTTC	CASSRASGTTYEQYF	TRBV28	TRBJ2-7	TRBD2	-
TGTGCCAGCAGCGTAGACCTCACCTCAACCGGGGAGCTGTTTTTT	CASSVDLTSTGELFF	TRBV9	TRBJ2-2	-	-
TGTGCCAGCAGTTTTCTCGCCAACGAGCAGTACTTC	CASSFLANEQYF	TRBV27	TRBJ2-7	-	-
TGTGCCACGGTAGTAGCGTTGAACACTGAAGCTTTCTTT	CATVVALNTEAFF	TRBV10-3	TRBJ1-1	-	few
TGTGCCAGCACAGAATCAGCGGGAGGTCACAATGAGCAGTTCTTC	CASTESAGGHNEQFF	TRBV6-4	TRBJ2-1	TRBD2	many